Each of the 9 T cell receptor beta chains below was sequenced from the same sample in a study of PD-1 blockade in classical Hodgkin lymphoma. The time point was: cycle 4 day 1 (C4D1), after five to seven weeks of nivolumab. Each of the patients experienced relapse following autologous stem cell transplantation, and their brentuximab vedotin exposure differed. Magnetic negative selection was used to purify CD4+ T cells from thawed PBMCs. Assay: immunoSEQ multiplex PCR; the TCRdb copy retains only in-frame clones and omits some. Of around 25,000 clones listed, more than 70% are singletons. Sequenced material: CD4+ T cells from blood, taken before the fourth cycle of nivolumab. Source of these receptors: a human donor with classical Hodgkin lymphoma.

The chain links TRBV5-8 to TRBJ1-2; TRBD1 aligns across 7 bases. Germline values: CDR1 SGHTS, CDR2 YDEGEE. V dropped 3 bases and J dropped 0; count of bases not matched to a gene: 5. CDR3 length: 15 amino acids. DNA of the CDR3: TGTGCCAGCAGCTCCCGGGACAGAGCTAACTATGGCTACACCTTC. The encoded protein is CASSSRDRANYGYTF.

The chain has TRBV11-2 and TRBJ1-3; D is perhaps TRBD1 (6 bases). Trimming cost V 6 bases and J 3 bases, with 15 bases left between them. CDR3 length: 15 residues. CDR1 and CDR2 from the germline V gene are SGHAT and FQNNGV. The CDR3 protein is CASSLAGAGGNTIYF. The CDR3 bases are TGTGCCAGCAGTTTGGCGGGGGCAGGTGGAAACACCATATATTTT.

This clone was counted once. The rearrangement joins TRBV6-5 to TRBJ2-1; D unclear. Germline CDR1 MNHEY, CDR2 SVGAGI. The V and J ends lost 0 bases and 3 bases respectively, with 12 bases between them. The CDR3 totals 16 residues. The CDR3 coding sequence is TGTGCCAGCAGTTACTCGACCCCCGTCAACTACAATGAGCAGTTCTTC. This gives the protein CASSYSTPVNYNEQFF.

The CDR3 sequence: CASSHDRAQETQYF. The CDR3 nucleotides are TGTGCCAGCAGCCACGACAGGGCCCAAGAGACCCAGTACTTC. The rearrangement links TRBV7-9 to TRBJ2-5, with 7 positions matching TRBD1. V was pared by 5 bases and J by 1 base, with 4 bases of the junction left unmatched. Germline-derived CDR1 and CDR2 are SEHNR and FQNEAQ (reference sequence). This CDR3 is 14 amino acids long.

The gene calls are TRBV10-2 and TRBJ1-1; D is uncertain. This CDR3 has 14 residues. Trimming shortened V by 10 bases and J by 3 bases, and 18 bases separated the two germline ends. Germline CDR1 is WSHSY and CDR2 is SAAADI. CDR3 in DNA: TGCGCCACCAAGTCTGTTCCCCCTTACACTGAAGCTTTCTTT. Its protein is CATKSVPPYTEAFF.

The gene calls are TRBV25-1 and TRBJ1-1; the D gene is possibly TRBD1 (5 bases). The CDR3 has 13 residues. Trimming removed 6 bases at V and 3 bases at J, with 11 bases between. The germline gives CDR1 MGHDK, CDR2 SYGVNS. The CDR3 region is CASRGVGDTEAFF. As DNA, the CDR3 is TGTGCCAGCAGGGGTGTGGGGGACACTGAAGCTTTCTTT.

The V and J genes are TRBV27 and TRBJ1-1; tentatively, D is TRBD1 (5 bases). Germline CDR1 and CDR2: MNHEY and SMNVEV (reference sequence). CDR3 length equals 15 residues. Trimming removed 7 bases at V and 6 bases at J, with 21 bases between. CDR3 protein: CASNGGGRTAAEAFF. Here the CDR3 DNA reads TGTGCCAGCAACGGGGGAGGGAGAACCGCCGCTGAAGCTTTCTTT.

The gene calls are TRBV2 and TRBJ2-7, with D unresolved. CDR3 size: 14 residues. Per germline, CDR1 SNHLY and CDR2 FYNNEI. Between the trimmed V and J ends, which lost 3 bases and 0 bases, there was a span of 9 bases. In DNA form, the CDR3 reads TGTGCCAGCAGTGATCAGGTCCTCTCCTACGAGCAGTACTTC. Translating gives CASSDQVLSYEQYF.

The chain employs TRBV13 and TRBJ2-7, with D tentatively TRBD1 (6 bases). Germline lookup yields CDR1 PRHDT and CDR2 FYEKMQ (reference sequence). This CDR3 is built from 14 residues. The V end was cut by 5 bases, the J end by 2 bases, with 13 bases between. The CDR3 nucleotides are TGTGCCAGCAGCGAAACACAGGGCCCCTACGAGCAGTACTTC. As protein: CASSETQGPYEQYF.